These T cell receptor beta chains were read from a single sample in a study of T cell repertoires in ileal Crohn's disease. TCRdb's table, derived via immunoSEQ multiplex PCR, lists solely in-frame clones and lacks some. The data contain more than 3,500 clones, roughly 80% of them singletons. Sequencing was performed on ileal tissue. The receptors originated from an adult with Crohn's disease. Each CDR3 is given with its conserved first and last residue. A D gene is named only where the DNA matches it firmly. Clone size is stated in some rows and not others, as once, few, many or a class when expanded.

J gene | V gene | clone size | D gene | CDR3 DNA | CDR3 protein
TRBJ2-7 | TRBV4-1 | NA | TRBD1 | TGCGCCAGCAGCCAAGATGTGACAGGGTTCGAGCAGTACTTC | CASSQDVTGFEQYF
TRBJ2-6 | TRBV13 | NA | NA | TGTGCCAGCAGCTTCATGGCGGCCGGCGCTCTTTCTGGGGCCAACGTCCTGACTTTC | CASSFMAAGALSGANVLTF
TRBJ2-7 | TRBV19 | NA | NA | TGTGCCAGTAAAGCGAGCGTTACCTCCTACGAGCAGTACTTC | CASKASVTSYEQYF
TRBJ1-1 | TRBV5-1 | NA | NA | TGCGCCAGCAGCTTCGAGGGGAACACTGAAGCTTTCTTT | CASSFEGNTEAFF
TRBJ1-2 | TRBV18 | once | NA | TGTGCCAGCTCCGGTGCGGGGGTCTCTTACGGGGCCTATGGCTACACCTTC | CASSGAGVSYGAYGYTF
TRBJ2-1 | TRBV2 | once | TRBD2 | TGTGCCAGCAGAACCGGGACTATCATCTACAATGAGCAGTTCTTC | CASRTGTIIYNEQFF
TRBJ1-5 | TRBV19 | NA | NA | TGTGCCAGTAGTATATCCCGGTCGGGCAATCAGCCCCAGCATTTT | CASSISRSGNQPQHF
TRBJ1-4 | TRBV7-8 | NA | TRBD1 | TGTGCCAGCAGCCGCAGAGGTGGGACAGGGCGCGAAAAACTGTTTTTT | CASSRRGGTGREKLFF
TRBJ2-2 | TRBV18 | NA | NA | TGTGCCAGCTCACCGCCAGGGACATTCGTCGGGGAGCTGTTTTTT | CASSPPGTFVGELFF
TRBJ2-5 | TRBV6-1 | NA | TRBD2 | TGTGCCAGCAGTGGACGTACTAGCGGGGAGACCCAGTACTTC | CASSGRTSGETQYF
TRBJ2-1 | TRBV7-3 | few | NA | TGTGCCAGCAGCCGTCAGGGTAATGAGCAGTTCTTC | CASSRQGNEQFF